This TCR beta chain appears in the sequencing data of a study of identical twins. Study outcomes and limitations: It was cross-sectional statistical analysis, not following the same donors, that the conclusions relied on. Monozygotic twin pairs showed more out-of-frame TCR alpha sharing than models estimated. Weaker excess sharing between twins was seen in beta out-of-frame sequences.

In the case of this clonotype: What it recognizes is unknown.

The CDR3 is made up of 16 amino acids. CDR1 is DFQATT, CDR2 SNEGSKA, per germline (reference sequence). V was cut by 3 bases and J by 4 bases, with 19 bases left in between. TCRdb processed the 5' RACE reads anew with MiXCR; each CDR3 protein has one entry. The sample includes 750,000 to 950,000 distinct CDR3 sequences, approximately 13% of them seen just once. A further study also used this sample, focusing on yellow fever vaccine responses in identical twins. This second report adds: Reports say the vaccine T cell response in twins looked partly convergent and partly personalized.

Sequenced sample: PBMCs. This chain uses TRBV20-1 with TRBJ2-1; a weak D match, TRBD2 (6 bases). The sequence came from a young woman in good health. The CDR3 DNA reads as TGCAGTGCTAGGGGTGGCGGCGGGGCAGTTTACAATGAGCAGTTCTTC. It encodes CSARGGGGAVYNEQFF.